The clone carrying this TCR beta chain was seen only a few times. Its antigen is undetermined. The sample originates from a study of beta chain features in type 1 diabetes. The study's findings and limits: For Type 1 diabetes patients, all four CD4+ subsets carried TCRB CDR3s that were moderately but significantly shorter.

Purities in excess of 95% were seen in all sorted populations. Expressed TCRB transcripts were sequenced because the isolated RNA had all been reverse transcribed beforehand. Measured with immunoSEQ multiplex PCR; TCRdb has only the in-frame clones, and not every one. The table shows about 370,000 clones, with about 10% occurring only once. Germline V gene data show CDR1 as LGHNA and CDR2 as YNFKEQ. The J segment lost 7 bases and the V segment lost 1 base, leaving 11 bases of the junction unmatched. This CDR3 is built from 17 residues. The sequence was collected from a man aged 25-45 years with type 1 diabetes. This rearrangement joins TRBV4-2 to TRBJ2-1; 9 bases are a match to TRBD1. Sequences were obtained from central memory CD4+ T cells from blood. In nucleotides, the CDR3 is TGTGCCAGCAGCCAAGCGAGTACCGGGACAGGGTGGAATGAGCAGTTCTTC. Its translation: CASSQASTGTGWNEQFF.